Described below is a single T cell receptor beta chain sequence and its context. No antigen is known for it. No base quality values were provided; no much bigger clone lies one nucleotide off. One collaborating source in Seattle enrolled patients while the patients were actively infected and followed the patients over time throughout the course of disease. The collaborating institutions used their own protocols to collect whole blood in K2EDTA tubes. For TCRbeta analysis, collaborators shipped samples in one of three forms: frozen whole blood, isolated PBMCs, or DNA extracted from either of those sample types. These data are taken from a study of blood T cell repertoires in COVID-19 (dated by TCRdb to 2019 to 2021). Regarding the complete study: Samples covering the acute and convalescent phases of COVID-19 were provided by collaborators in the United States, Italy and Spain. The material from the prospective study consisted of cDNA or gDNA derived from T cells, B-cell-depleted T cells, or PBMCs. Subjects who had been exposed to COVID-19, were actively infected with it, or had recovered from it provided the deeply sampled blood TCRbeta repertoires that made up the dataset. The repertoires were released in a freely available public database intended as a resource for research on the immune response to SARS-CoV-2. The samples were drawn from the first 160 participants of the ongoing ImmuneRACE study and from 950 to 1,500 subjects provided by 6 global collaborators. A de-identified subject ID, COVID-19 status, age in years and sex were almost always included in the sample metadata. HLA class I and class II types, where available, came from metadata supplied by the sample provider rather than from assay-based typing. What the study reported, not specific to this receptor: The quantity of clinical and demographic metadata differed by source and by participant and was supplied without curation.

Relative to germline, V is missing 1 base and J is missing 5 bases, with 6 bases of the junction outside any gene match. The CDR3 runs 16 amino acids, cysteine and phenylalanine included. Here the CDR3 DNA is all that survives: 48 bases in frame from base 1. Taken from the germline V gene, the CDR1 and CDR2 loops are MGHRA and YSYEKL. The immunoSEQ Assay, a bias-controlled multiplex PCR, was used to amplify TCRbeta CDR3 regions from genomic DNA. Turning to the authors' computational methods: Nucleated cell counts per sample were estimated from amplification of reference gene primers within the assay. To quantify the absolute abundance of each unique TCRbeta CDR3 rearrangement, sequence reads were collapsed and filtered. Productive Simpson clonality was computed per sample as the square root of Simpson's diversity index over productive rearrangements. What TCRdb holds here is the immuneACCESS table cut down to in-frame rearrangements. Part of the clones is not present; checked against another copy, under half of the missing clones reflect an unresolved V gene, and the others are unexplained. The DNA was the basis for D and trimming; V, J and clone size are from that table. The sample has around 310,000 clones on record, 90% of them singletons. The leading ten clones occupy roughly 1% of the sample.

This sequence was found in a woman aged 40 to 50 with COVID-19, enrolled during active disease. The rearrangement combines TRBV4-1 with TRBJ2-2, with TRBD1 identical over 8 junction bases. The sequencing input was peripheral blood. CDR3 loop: CASSQGWTGRTGELFF. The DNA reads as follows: TGCGCCAGCAGCCAAGGATGGACAGGGAGAACCGGGGAGCTGTTTTTT.